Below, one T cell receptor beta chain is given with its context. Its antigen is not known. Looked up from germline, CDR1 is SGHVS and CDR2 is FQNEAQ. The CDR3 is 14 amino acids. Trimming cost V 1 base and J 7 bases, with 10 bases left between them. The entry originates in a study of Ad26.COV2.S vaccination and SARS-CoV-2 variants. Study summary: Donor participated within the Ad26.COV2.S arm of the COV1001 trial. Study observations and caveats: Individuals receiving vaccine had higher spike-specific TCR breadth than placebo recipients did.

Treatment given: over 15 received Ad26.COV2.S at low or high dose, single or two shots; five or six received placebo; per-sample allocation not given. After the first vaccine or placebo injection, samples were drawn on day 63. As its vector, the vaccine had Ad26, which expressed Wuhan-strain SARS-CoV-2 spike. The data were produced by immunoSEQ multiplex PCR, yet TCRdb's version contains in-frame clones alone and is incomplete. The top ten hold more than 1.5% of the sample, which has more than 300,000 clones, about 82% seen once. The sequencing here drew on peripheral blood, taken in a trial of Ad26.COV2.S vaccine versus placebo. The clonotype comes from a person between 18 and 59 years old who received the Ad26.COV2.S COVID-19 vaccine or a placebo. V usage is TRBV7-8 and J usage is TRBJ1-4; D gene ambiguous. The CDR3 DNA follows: TGTGCCAGCAGCTTAGGCTATCCCGGTGAAAAACTGTTTTTT. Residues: CASSLGYPGEKLFF.